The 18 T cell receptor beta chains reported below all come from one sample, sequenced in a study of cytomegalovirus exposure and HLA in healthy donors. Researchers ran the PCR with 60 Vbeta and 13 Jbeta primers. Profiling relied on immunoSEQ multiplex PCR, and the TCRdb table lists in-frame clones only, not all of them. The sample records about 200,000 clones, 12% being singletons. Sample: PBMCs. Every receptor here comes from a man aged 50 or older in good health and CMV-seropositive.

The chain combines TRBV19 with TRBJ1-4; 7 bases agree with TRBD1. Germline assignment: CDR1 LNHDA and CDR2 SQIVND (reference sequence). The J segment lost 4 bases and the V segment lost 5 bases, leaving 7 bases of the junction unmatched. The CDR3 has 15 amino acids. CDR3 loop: CASSLKGGRNEKLFF. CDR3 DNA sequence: TGTGCCAGTAGTCTCAAAGGGGGCCGTAATGAAAAACTGTTTTTT. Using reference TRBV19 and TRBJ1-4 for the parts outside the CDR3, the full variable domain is DGGITQSPKYLFRKEGQNVTLSCEQNLNHDAMYWYRQDPGQGLRLIYYSQIVNDFQKGDIAEGYSVSREKKESFPLTVTSAQKNPTAFYLCASSLKGGRNEKLFFGSGTQLSVL.

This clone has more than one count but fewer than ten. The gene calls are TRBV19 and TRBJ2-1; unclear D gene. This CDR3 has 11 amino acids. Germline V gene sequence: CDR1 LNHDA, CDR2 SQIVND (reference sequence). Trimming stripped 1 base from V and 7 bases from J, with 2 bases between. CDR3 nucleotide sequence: TGTGCCAGTAGTATAGCAAATGAGCAGTTCTTC. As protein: CASSIANEQFF.

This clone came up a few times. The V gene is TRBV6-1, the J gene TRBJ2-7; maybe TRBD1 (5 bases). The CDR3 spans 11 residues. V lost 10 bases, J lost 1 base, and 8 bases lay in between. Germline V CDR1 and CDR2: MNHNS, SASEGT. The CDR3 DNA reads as TGTGCCACACAGGTTTCCTACGAGCAGTACGTC. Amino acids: CATQVSYEQYV.

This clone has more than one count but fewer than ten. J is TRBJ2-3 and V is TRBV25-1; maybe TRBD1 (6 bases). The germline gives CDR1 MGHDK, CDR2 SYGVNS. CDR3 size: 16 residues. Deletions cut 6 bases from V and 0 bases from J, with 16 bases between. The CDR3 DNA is TGTGCCAGCAGCCCCTCGACAGGATTCAGCACAGATACGCAGTATTTT. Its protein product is CASSPSTGFSTDTQYF.

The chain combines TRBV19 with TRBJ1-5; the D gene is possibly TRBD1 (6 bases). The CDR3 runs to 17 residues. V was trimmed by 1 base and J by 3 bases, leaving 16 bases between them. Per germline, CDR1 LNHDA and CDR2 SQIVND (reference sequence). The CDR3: CASSIGTVAGVNQPQHF. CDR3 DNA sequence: TGTGCCAGTAGTATAGGGACAGTGGCGGGGGTCAATCAGCCCCAGCATTTT.

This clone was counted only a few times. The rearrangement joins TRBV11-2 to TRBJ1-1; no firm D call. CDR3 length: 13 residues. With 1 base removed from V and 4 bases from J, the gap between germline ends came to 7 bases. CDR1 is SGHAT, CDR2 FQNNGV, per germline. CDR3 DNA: TGTGCCAGCAGCTTAGGTCCAGGCACTGAAGCTTTCTTT. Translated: CASSLGPGTEAFF.

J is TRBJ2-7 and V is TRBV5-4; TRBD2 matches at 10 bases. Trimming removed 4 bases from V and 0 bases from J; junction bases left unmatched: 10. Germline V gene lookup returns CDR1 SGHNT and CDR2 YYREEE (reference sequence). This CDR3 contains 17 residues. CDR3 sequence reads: CASSAGALAGASYEQYF. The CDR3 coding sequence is TGTGCCAGCAGCGCCGGGGCCCTAGCGGGGGCCTCCTACGAGCAGTACTTC. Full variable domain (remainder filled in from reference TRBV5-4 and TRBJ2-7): ETGVTQSPTHLIKTRGQQVTLRCSSQSGHNTVSWYQQALGQGPQFIFQYYREEENGRGNFPPRFSGLQFPNYSSELNVNALELDDSALYLCASSAGALAGASYEQYFGPGTRLTVT.

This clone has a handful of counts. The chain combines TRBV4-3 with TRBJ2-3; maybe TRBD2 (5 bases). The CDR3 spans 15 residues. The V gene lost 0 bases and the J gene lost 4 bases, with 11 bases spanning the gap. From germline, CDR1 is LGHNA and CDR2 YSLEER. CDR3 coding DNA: TGCGCCAGCAGCCAAGAAGCCCTCGGGGCAGATACGCAGTATTTT. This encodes CASSQEALGADTQYF.

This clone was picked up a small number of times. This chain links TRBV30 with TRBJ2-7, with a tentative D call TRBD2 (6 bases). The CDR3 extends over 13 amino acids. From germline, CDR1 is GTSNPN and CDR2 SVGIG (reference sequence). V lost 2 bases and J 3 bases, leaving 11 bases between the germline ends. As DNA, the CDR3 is TGTGCCTGGAGTCGCGGGGAATTCTACGAGCAGTACTTC. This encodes CAWSRGEFYEQYF.

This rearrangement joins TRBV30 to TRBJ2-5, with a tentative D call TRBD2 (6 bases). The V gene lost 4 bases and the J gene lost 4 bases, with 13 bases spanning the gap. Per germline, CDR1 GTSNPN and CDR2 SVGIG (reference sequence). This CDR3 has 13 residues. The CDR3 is CAWNGGTGETQYF. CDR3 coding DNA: TGTGCCTGGAACGGAGGGACGGGAGAGACCCAGTACTTC.

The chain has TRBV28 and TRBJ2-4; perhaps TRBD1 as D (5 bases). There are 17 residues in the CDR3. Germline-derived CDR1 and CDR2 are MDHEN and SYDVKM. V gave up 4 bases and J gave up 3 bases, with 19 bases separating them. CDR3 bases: TGTGCCAGCAGTTACGGACCCGCTCCTAGGGGCAAAAACATTCAGTACTTC. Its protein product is CASSYGPAPRGKNIQYF.

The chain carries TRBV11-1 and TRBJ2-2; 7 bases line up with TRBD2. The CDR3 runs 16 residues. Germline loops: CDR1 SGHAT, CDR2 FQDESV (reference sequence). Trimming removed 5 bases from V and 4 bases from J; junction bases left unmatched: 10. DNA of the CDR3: TGTGCCAGCAGCGTAACCCGACTAGCCCTCACCGGGGAGCTGTTTTTT. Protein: CASSVTRLALTGELFF.

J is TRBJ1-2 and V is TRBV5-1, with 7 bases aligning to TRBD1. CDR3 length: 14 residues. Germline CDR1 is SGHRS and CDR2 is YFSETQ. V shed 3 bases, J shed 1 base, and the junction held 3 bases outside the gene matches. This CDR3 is CASSSGGLNYGYTF. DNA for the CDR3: TGCGCCAGCAGCTCAGGGGGGCTTAACTATGGCTACACCTTC.

DNA of the CDR3: TGTGCCAGGGGGGGTCAAACAGTGAACACTGAAGCTTTCTTT. Protein sequence: CARGGQTVNTEAFF. This sequence joins TRBV9 and TRBJ1-1; perhaps TRBD1 as D (5 bases). The length of the CDR3 is 14 residues. With 8 bases removed from V and 0 bases from J, the gap between germline ends came to 14 bases. CDR1 and CDR2 from the germline V gene are SGDLS and YYNGEE.

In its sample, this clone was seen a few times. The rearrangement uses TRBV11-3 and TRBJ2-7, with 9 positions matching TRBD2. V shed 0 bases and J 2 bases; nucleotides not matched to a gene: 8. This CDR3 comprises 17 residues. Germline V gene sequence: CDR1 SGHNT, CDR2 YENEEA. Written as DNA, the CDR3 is TGTGCCAGCAGCTTAGAAGGTAGCGGGGGACTAGCCTACGAGCAGTACTTC. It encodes CASSLEGSGGLAYEQYF. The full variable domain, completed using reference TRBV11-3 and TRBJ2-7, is EAGVVQSPRYKIIEKKQPVAFWCNPISGHNTLYWYLQNLGQGPELLIRYENEEAVDDSQLPKDRFSAERLKGVDSTLKIQPAELGDSAVYLCASSLEGSGGLAYEQYFGPGTRLTVT.

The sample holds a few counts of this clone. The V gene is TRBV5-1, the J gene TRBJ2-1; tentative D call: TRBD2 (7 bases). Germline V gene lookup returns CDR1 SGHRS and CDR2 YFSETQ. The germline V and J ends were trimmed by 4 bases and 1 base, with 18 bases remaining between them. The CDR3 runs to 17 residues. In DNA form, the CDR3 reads TGCGCCAGCAGCCCACTTGGGGGCGGGGGTTCCTACAATGAGCAGTTCTTC. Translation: CASSPLGGGGSYNEQFF.

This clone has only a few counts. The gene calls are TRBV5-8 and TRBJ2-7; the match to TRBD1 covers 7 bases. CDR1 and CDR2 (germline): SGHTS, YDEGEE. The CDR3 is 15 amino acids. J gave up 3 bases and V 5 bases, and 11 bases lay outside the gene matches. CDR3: CASSFEPRGIYEQYV. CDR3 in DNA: TGTGCCAGCAGTTTTGAACCCAGGGGGATCTACGAGCAGTACGTC.

The chain's CDR3 is CASSPLPTGSNQPQHF. DNA of the CDR3: TGTGCCAGCAGTCCTCTACCGACAGGGAGCAATCAGCCCCAGCATTTT. The V and J genes are TRBV28 and TRBJ1-5; 7 bases align to TRBD1. After removal of 5 bases from V and 1 base from J, the junction contained 8 bases not matched to a gene. Germline assignment: CDR1 MDHEN and CDR2 SYDVKM. CDR3 size: 16 residues.